The clone carrying this T cell receptor (beta chain) was detected ten times or more. What it binds is unknown. This entry comes from a study of T cells in Graves' hyperthyroidism and ophthalmopathy. Germline-derived CDR1 and CDR2 are LGHDT and YNNKEL (reference sequence). J lost 5 bases, V lost 1 base, and 4 bases had no gene match. This CDR3 has 16 amino acids. Study observations and caveats: Ophthalmopathy prediction by the model preceded onset by a median about 6.3 months. Appearing also in blood were most of the thyroid clonotypes expanded above 0.001.

Regions amplified from RNA transcripts were the TCR beta CDR3 regions. A first-round RT-PCR of the TCR CDR3 used the HTBI primer set. TCRdb passed the multiplex PCR reads through MiXCR, listing each CDR3 protein once. The sample carries 600,000 or so distinct CDR3 sequences, about a sixth recorded once. This chain links TRBV3-1 with TRBJ2-1; 11 bases match TRBD2. Sequencing was performed on blood. The receptor was derived from a woman aged 25 to 39 with Graves' hyperthyroidism. The CDR3 here is CASSQVSGRVDNEQFF. CDR3 sequence (DNA): TGTGCCAGCAGCCAAGTTAGCGGGAGGGTTGACAATGAGCAGTTCTTC.